This TCR beta chain comes out of a study of blood T cell repertoires in COVID-19. Study-level information: PBMCs, B-cell-depleted T cells, or T cells were the source of the cDNA or gDNA that made up the material.

Germline-derived CDR1 and CDR2 are MNHEY and SVGAGI. V gave up 6 bases and J gave up 7 bases, with 16 bases separating them. This CDR3 comprises 15 residues. This table comes from immunoSEQ multiplex PCR, and its TCRdb copy is limited to in-frame clones, with some not included. The table records some 170,000 clones, 60% to 85% of them present only once. Sequencing was carried out using peripheral blood. This sequence was found in a man aged 60 to 75 with acute or convalescent COVID-19. The rearrangement links TRBV6-5 to TRBJ1-6; weak D call: TRBD1 (5 bases). CDR3: CASRSPRGKNSPLHF. CDR3 nucleotide sequence: TGTGCCAGCAGAAGCCCCCGGGGGAAGAATTCACCCCTCCACTTT.